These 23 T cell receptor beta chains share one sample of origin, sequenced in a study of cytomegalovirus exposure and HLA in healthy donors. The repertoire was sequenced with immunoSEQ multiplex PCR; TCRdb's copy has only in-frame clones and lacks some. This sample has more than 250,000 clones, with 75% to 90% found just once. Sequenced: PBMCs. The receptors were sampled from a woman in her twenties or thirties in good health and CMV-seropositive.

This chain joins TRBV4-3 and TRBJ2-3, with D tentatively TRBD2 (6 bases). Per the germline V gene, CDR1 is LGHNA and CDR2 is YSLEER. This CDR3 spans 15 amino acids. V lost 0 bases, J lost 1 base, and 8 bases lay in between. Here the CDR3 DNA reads TGCGCCAGCAGCCAAGATAGGAGGGGCACAGATACGCAGTATTTT. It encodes CASSQDRRGTDTQYF.

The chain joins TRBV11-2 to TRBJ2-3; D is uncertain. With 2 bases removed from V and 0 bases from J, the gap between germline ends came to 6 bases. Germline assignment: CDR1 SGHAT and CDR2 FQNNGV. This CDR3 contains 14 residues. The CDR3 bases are TGTGCCAGCAGCTTACGTCTTAGCACAGATACGCAGTATTTT. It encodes CASSLRLSTDTQYF. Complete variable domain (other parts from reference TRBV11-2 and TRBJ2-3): EAGVAQSPRYKIIEKRQSVAFWCNPISGHATLYWYQQILGQGPKLLIQFQNNGVVDDSQLPKDRFSAERLKGVDSTLKIQPAKLEDSAVYLCASSLRLSTDTQYFGPGTRLTVL.

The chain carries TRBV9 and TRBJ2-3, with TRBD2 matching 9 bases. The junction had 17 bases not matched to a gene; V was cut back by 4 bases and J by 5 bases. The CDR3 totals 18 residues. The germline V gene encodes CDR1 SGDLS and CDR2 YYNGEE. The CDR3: CASSPKRSSGRDGDTQYF. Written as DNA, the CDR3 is TGTGCCAGCAGCCCTAAGAGGAGTAGCGGGAGAGATGGAGATACGCAGTATTTT.

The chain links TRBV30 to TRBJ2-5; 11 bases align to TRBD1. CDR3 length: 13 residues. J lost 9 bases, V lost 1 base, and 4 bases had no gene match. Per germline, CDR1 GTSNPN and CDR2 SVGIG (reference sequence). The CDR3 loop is CAWSDGTGGSQYF. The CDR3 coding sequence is TGTGCCTGGAGTGACGGGACAGGGGGGTCCCAGTACTTC. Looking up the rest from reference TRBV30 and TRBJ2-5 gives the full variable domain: SQTIHQWPATLVQPVGSPLSLECTVEGTSNPNLYWYRQAAGRGLQLLFYSVGIGQISSEVPQNLSASRPQDRQFILSSKKLLLSDSGFYLCAWSDGTGGSQYFGPGTRLLVL.

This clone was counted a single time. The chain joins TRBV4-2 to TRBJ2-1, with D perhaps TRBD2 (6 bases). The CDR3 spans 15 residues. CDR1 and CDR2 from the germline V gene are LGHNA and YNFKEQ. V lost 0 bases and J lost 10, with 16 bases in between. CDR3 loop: CASSQDKGSAGEQFF. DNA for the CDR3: TGTGCCAGCAGCCAAGATAAAGGCTCTGCGGGGGAGCAGTTCTTC.

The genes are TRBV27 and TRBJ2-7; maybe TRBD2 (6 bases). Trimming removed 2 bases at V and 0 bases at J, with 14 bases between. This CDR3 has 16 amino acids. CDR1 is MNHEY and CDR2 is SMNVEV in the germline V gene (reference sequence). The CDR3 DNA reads TGTGCCAGCAGTTTAAGCAGGGACTGGAGCTCCTACGAGCAGTACTTC. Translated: CASSLSRDWSSYEQYF.

CDR3 amino acids: CASRGVGIEKLFF. CDR3 bases: TGTGCCAGCAGAGGGGTAGGGATTGAAAAACTGTTTTTT. The chain couples TRBV28 to TRBJ1-4, with D possibly being TRBD1 (5 bases). CDR1 and CDR2 (germline): MDHEN, SYDVKM. The CDR3 extends over 13 amino acids. Between the trimmed V and J ends, which lost 6 bases and 7 bases, there was a span of 12 bases.

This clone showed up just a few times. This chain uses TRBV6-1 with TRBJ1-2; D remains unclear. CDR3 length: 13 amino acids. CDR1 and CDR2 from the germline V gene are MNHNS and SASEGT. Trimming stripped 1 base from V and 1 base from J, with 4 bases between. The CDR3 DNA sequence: TGTGCCAGCAGTGAAGGGGATAACTATGGCTACACCTTC. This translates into CASSEGDNYGYTF.

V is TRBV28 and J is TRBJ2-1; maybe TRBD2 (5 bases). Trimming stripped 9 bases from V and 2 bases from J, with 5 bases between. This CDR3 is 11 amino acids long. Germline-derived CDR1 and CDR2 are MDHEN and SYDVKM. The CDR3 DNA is TGTGCCAGTAGCGCCTACAATGAGCAGTTCTTC. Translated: CASSAYNEQFF.

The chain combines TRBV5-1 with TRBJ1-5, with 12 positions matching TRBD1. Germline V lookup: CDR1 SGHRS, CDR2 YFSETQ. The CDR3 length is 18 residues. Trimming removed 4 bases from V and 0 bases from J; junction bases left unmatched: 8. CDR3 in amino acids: CASSPGTGGPYSNQPQHF. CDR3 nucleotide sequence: TGCGCCAGCAGCCCGGGGACAGGGGGCCCCTATAGCAATCAGCCCCAGCATTTT. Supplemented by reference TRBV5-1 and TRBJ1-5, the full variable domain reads KAGVTQTPRYLIKTRGQQVTLSCSPISGHRSVSWYQQTPGQGLQFLFEYFSETQRNKGNFPGRFSGRQFSNSRSEMNVSTLELGDSALYLCASSPGTGGPYSNQPQHFGDGTRLSIL.

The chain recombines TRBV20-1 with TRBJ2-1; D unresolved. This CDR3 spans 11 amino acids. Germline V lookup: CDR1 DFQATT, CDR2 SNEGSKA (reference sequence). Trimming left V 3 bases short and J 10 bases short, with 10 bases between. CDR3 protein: CSASEVPEQFF. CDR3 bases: TGCAGTGCTAGTGAGGTTCCGGAGCAGTTCTTC.

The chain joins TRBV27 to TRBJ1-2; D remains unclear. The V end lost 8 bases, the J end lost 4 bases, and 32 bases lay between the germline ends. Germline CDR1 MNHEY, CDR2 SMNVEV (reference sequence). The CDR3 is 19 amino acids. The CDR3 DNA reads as TGTGCCAGCCCACTTGACCGCCTTGTTATGGGTCAGGTTTTCTATGGCTACACCTTC. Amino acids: CASPLDRLVMGQVFYGYTF.

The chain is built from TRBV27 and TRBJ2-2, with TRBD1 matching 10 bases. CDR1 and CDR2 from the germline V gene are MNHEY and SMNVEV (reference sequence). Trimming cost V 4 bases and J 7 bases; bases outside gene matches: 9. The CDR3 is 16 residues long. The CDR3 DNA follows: TGTGCCAGCAGTTCGTCCGGGACAGGGGTTCACGGGGAGCTGTTTTTT. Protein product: CASSSSGTGVHGELFF.

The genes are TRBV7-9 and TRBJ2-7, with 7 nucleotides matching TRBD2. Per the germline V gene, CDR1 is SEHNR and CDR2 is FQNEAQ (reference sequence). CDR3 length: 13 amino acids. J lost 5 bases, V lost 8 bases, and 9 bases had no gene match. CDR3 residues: CASGWRGGNEQYF. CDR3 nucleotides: TGTGCCAGCGGATGGCGGGGAGGGAACGAGCAGTACTTC.

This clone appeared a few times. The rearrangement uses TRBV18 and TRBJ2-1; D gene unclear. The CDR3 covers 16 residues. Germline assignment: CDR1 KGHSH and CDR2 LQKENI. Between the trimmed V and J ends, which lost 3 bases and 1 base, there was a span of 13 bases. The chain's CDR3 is CASSPSGSASYNEQFF. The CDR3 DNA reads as TGTGCCAGCTCACCGTCCGGGTCGGCATCCTACAATGAGCAGTTCTTC.

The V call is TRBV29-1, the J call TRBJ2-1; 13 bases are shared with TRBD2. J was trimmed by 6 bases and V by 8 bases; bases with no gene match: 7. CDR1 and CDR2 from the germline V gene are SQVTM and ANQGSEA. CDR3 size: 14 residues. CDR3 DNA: TGCAGCTCAGGGACTAGCGGGGTTTTCAATGAGCAGTTCTTC. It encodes CSSGTSGVFNEQFF.

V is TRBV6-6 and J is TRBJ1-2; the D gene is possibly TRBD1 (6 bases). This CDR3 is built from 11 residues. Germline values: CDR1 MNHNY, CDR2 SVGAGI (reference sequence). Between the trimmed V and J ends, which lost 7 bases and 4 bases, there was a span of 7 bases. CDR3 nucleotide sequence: TGTGCCAGCACGGGGGCCTATGGCTACACCTTC. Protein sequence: CASTGAYGYTF.

CDR3 region: CASSRTGTTSYEQYF. As DNA, the CDR3 is TGTGCCAGCAGCCGGACCGGGACTACCTCCTACGAGCAGTACTTC. The V call is TRBV14, the J call TRBJ2-7, with 7 bases that match TRBD2. The length of the CDR3 is 15 residues. Germline CDR1 reads SGHDN; CDR2 reads FVKESK. V was pared by 4 bases and J by 0 bases, with 6 bases of the junction left unmatched.

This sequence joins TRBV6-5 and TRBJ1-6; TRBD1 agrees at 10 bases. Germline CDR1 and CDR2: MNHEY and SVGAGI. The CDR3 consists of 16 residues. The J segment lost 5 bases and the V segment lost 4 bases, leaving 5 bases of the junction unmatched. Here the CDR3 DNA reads TGTGCCAGCAGTTCCACCGGGACAGGGGATAATTCACCCCTCCACTTT. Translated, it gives CASSSTGTGDNSPLHF.

The CDR3 here is CASSPPGQGSSQHF. CDR3 DNA: TGTGCCAGCTCACCACCGGGACAGGGATCATCCCAGCATTTT. The rearrangement joins TRBV18 to TRBJ1-5; 9 nucleotides match TRBD1. Per the germline V gene, CDR1 is KGHSH and CDR2 is LQKENI. The CDR3 extends over 14 amino acids. Trimming took 0 bases from V and 11 from J; bases not matched to a gene: 5.

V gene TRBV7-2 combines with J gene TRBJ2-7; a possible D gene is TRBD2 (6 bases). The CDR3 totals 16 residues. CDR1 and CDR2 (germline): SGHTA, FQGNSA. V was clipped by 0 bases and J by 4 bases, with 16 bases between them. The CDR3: CASSLAGGSALYEQYF. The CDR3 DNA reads TGTGCCAGCAGCTTAGCCGGGGGATCTGCCCTTTACGAGCAGTACTTC.

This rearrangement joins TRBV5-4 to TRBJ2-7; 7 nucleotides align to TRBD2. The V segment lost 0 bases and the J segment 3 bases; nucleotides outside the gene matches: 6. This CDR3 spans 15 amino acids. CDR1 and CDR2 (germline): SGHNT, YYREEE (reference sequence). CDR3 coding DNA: TGTGCCAGCAGCTTGGAGGCTAGCGGATACTACGAGCAGTACTTC. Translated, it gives CASSLEASGYYEQYF. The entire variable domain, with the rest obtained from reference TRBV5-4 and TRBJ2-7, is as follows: ETGVTQSPTHLIKTRGQQVTLRCSSQSGHNTVSWYQQALGQGPQFIFQYYREEENGRGNFPPRFSGLQFPNYSSELNVNALELDDSALYLCASSLEASGYYEQYFGPGTRLTVT.

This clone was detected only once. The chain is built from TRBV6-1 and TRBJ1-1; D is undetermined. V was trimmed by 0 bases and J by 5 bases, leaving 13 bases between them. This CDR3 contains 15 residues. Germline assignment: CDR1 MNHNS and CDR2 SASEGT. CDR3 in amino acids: CASSEAALQVTEAFF. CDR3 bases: TGTGCCAGCAGTGAAGCTGCCCTACAAGTAACTGAAGCTTTCTTT.